There are many counts of the clone carrying this TCR beta chain. Its target is not known. RNA transcripts gave rise to amplified TCR beta CDR3 regions. The TCR CDR3 first-round RT-PCR relied on the HTBI primer set. MiXCR, run by TCRdb on the multiplex PCR reads, gives a single entry per CDR3 protein. The profile shows about 740,000 distinct CDR3 sequences, 12% to 15% of them singletons. The CDR3 length is 15 residues. The germline CDR1 and CDR2 sequences are MDHEN and SYDVKM. The J segment lost 5 bases and the V segment lost 4 bases, leaving 5 bases of the junction unmatched. The sample belongs to a study of T cells in Graves' hyperthyroidism and ophthalmopathy. Study outcomes and limitations: It was a median about seven months before onset that the model predicted ophthalmopathy.

In patients aged 18 to 65, hyperthyroidism was newly diagnosed, with duration under 2 months. Sequencing was performed on blood. The J gene is TRBJ2-5, the V gene TRBV28; 12 bases line up with TRBD2. This TCR derives from a woman in her late teens or twenties with Graves' hyperthyroidism. CDR3 in amino acids: CASSSLAGGWETQYF. The CDR3 DNA sequence: TGTGCCAGCAGTTCCCTAGCGGGAGGGTGGGAGACCCAGTACTTC.